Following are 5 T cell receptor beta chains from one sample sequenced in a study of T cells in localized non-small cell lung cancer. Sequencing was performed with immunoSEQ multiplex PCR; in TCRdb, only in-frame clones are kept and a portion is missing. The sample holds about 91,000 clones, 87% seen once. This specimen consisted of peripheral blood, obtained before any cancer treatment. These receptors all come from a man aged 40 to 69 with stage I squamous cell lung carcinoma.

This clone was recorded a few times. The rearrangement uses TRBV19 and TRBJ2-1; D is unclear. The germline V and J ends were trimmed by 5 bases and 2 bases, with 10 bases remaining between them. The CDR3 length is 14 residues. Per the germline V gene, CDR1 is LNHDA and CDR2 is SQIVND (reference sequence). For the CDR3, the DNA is TGTGCCAGTAGTCCTCTGGGGACCTACAATGAGCAGTTCTTC. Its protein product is CASSPLGTYNEQFF.

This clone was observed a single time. This CDR3 reads CASSLLPGLYEQYF. In DNA, the CDR3 is TGCGCCAGCAGCTTGTTGCCGGGCCTCTACGAGCAGTACTTC. This chain joins TRBV5-1 and TRBJ2-7; no clear D gene. This CDR3 is 14 amino acids long. The germline gives CDR1 SGHRS, CDR2 YFSETQ. V was trimmed by 1 base and J by 3 bases, leaving 11 bases between them.

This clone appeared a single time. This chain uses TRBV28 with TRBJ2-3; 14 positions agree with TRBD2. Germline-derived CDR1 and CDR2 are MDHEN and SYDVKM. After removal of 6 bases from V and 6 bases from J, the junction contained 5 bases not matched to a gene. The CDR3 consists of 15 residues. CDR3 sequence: CASSLGLAGVDTQYF. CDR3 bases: TGTGCCAGCAGCCTGGGACTAGCGGGGGTCGATACGCAGTATTTT.

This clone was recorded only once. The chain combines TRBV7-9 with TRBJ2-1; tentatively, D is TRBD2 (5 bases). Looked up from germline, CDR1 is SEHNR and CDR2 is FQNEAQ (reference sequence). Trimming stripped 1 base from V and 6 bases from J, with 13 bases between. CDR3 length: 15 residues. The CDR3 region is CASSLERAAPNEQFF. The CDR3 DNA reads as TGTGCCAGCAGCTTAGAGAGGGCAGCCCCCAATGAGCAGTTCTTC.

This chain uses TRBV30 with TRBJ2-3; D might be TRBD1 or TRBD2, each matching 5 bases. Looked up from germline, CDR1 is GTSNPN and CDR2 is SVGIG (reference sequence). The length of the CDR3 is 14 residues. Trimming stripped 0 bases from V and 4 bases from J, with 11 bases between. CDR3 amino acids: CAWSVRLGADTQYF. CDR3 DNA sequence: TGTGCCTGGAGTGTACGGCTGGGGGCAGATACGCAGTATTTT.